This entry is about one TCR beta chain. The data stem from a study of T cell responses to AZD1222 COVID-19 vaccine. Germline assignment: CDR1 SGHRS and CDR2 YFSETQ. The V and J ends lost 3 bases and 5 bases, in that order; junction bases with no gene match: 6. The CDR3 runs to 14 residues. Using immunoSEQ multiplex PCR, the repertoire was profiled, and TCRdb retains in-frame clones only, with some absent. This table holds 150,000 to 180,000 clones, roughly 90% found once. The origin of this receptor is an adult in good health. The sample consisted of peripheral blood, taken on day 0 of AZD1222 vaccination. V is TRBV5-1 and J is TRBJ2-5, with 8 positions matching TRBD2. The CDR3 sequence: CASSSRTSSETQYF. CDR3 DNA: TGCGCCAGCAGCTCAAGGACTAGCTCCGAGACCCAGTACTTC.